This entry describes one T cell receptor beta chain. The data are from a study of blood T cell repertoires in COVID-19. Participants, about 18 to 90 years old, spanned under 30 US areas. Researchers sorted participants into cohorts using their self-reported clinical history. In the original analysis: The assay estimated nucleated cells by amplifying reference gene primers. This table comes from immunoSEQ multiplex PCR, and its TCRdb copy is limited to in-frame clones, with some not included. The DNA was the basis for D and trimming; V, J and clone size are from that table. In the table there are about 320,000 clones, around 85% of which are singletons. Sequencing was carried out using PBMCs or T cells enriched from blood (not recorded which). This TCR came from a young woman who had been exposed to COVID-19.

CDR3 residues: CASSQMDNSYSNQPQHF. The CDR3 nucleotides read TGTGCCAGCAGCCAAATGGACAACAGTTATAGCAATCAGCCCCAGCATTTT. The genes are TRBV5-4 and TRBJ1-5; a weak D match, TRBD1 (5 bases). V was cut by 4 bases and J by 0 bases, with 17 bases left in between. The CDR3 contains 17 residues. Germline V gene sequence: CDR1 SGHNT, CDR2 YYREEE (reference sequence).